This TCR beta chain was identified in a study of control samples from healthy donors and cancer patients. The protocol was immunoSEQ multiplex PCR, while the TCRdb copy is restricted to in-frame clones and leaves out a portion. The data show tens of thousands of clones, with 70% to 85% seen just once and 38% held by the top ten. The CDR3 covers 16 residues. V shed 3 bases and J shed 5 bases, with 20 bases lying between them. Germline CDR1 is DFQATT and CDR2 is SNEGSKA (reference sequence). Sequenced: PBMCs. This sequence was found in a man aged 65-85 years with lung cancer. The chain combines TRBV20-1 with TRBJ2-1; possibly TRBD1 or TRBD2 for D (7 bases each). The DNA of the CDR3 is TGCAGTGCTAGTGGACCCCCAGGGGGGGGCCACAATGAGCAGTTCTTC. Its protein is CSASGPPGGGHNEQFF.